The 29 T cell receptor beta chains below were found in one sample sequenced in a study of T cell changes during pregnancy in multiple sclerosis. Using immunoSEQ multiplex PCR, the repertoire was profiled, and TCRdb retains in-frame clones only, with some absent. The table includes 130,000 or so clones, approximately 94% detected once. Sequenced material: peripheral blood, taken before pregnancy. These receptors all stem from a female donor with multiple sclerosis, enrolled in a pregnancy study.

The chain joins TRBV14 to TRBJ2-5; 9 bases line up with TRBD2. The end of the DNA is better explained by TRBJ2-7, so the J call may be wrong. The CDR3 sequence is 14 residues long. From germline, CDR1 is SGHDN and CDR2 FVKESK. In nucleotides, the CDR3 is TGTGCCAGCAGCCGCGGGACTAGCTTCTACGAGCAGTACTTC. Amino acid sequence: CASSRGTSFYEQYF.

The CDR3 loop is CASSLESGNTIYF. DNA for the CDR3: TGTGCCAGCAGCTTAGAGTCGGGTAACACCATATATTTT. V gene TRBV7-9 combines with J gene TRBJ1-3; D is ambiguous. Germline-derived CDR1 and CDR2 are SEHNR and FQNEAQ (reference sequence). The CDR3 loop spans 13 amino acids. With 1 base removed from V and 7 bases from J, the gap between germline ends came to 8 bases.

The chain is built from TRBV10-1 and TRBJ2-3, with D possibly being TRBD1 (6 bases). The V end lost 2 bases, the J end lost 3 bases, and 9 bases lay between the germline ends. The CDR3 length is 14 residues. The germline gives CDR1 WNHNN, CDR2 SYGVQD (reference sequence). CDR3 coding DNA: TGCGCCAGCAGTGAGAACCAGGGGACAGATACGCAGTATTTT. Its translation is CASSENQGTDTQYF.

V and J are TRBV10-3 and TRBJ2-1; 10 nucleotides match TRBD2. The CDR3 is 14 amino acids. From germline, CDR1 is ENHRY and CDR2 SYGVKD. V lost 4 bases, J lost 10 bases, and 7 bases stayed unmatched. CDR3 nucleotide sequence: TGTGCCATCAGTGCCTCTAGCGGGGGTACGGAGCAGTTCTTC. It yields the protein CAISASSGGTEQFF.

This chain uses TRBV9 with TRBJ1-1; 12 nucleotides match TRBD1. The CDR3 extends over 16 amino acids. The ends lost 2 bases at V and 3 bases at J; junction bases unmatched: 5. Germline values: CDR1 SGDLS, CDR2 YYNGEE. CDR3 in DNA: TGTGCCAGCAGCGTCGGGACAGGGGGCGCGGACACTGAAGCTTTCTTT. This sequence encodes CASSVGTGGADTEAFF.

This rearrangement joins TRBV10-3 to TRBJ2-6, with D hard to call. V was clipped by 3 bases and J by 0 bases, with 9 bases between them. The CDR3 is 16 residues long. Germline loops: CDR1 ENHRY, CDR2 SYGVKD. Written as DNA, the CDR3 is TGTGCCATCAGTGATACTGAGATCTCTGGGGCCAACGTCCTGACTTTC. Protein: CAISDTEISGANVLTF.

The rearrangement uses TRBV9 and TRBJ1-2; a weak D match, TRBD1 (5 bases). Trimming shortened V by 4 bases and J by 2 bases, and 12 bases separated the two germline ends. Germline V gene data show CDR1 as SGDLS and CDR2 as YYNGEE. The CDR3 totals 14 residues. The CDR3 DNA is TGTGCCAGCAGCCTCGGGGGACTGAACTATGGCTACACCTTC. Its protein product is CASSLGGLNYGYTF.

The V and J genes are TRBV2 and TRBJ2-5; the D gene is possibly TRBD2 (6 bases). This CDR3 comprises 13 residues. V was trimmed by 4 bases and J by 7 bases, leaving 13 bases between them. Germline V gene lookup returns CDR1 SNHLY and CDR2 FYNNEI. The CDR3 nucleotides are TGTGCCAGCAGTGCACGGGGGTTTGGGACCCAGTACTTC. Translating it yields CASSARGFGTQYF.

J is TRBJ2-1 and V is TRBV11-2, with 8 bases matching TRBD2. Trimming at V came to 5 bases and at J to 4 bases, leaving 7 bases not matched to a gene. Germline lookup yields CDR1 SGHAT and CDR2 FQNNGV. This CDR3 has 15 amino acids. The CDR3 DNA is TGTGCCAGCAGCCCCATAGCGGGGCCATACAATGAGCAGTTCTTC. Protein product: CASSPIAGPYNEQFF. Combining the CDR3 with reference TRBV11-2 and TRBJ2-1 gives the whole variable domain EAGVAQSPRYKIIEKRQSVAFWCNPISGHATLYWYQQILGQGPKLLIQFQNNGVVDDSQLPKDRFSAERLKGVDSTLKIQPAKLEDSAVYLCASSPIAGPYNEQFFGPGTRLTVL.

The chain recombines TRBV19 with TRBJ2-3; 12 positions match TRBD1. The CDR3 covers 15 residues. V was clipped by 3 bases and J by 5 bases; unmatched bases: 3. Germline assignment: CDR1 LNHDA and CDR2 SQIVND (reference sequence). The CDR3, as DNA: TGTGCCAGTAGTATCAGGGACAGGGGGCGAGATACGCAGTATTTT. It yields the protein CASSIRDRGRDTQYF.

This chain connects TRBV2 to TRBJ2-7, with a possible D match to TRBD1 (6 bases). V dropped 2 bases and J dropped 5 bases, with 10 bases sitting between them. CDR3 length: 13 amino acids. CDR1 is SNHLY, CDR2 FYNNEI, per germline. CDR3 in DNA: TGTGCCAGCAGTGAACAGGGGATGAACGAGCAGTACTTC. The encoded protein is CASSEQGMNEQYF. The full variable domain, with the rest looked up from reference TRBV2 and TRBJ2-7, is EPEVTQTPSHQVTQMGQEVILRCVPISNHLYFYWYRQILGQKVEFLVSFYNNEISEKSEIFDDQFSVERPDGSNFTLKIRSTKLEDSAMYFCASSEQGMNEQYFGPGTRLTVT.

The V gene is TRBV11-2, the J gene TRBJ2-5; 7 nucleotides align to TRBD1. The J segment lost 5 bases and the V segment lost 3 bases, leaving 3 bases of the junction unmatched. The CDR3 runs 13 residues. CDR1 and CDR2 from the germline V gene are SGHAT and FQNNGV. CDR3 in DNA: TGTGCCAGCAGCTTTACACAGGGGGAGACCCAGTACTTC. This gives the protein CASSFTQGETQYF.

CDR3 sequence: CASSLRGNTEAFF. The CDR3 coding sequence is TGTGCCAGCAGCTTACGGGGGAACACTGAAGCTTTCTTT. This chain connects TRBV7-9 to TRBJ1-1; D is unresolved. Trimming cost V 2 bases and J 1 base, with 5 bases left between them. The CDR3 covers 13 residues. Germline CDR1 reads SEHNR; CDR2 reads FQNEAQ (reference sequence).

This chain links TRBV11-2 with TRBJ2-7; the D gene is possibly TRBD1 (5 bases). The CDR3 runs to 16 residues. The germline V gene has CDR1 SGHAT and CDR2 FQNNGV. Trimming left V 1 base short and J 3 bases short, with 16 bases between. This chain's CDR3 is CASSLVWQGTLYEQYF. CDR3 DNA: TGTGCCAGCAGCTTAGTATGGCAGGGTACTCTCTACGAGCAGTACTTC. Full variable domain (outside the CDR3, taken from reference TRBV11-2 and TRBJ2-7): EAGVAQSPRYKIIEKRQSVAFWCNPISGHATLYWYQQILGQGPKLLIQFQNNGVVDDSQLPKDRFSAERLKGVDSTLKIQPAKLEDSAVYLCASSLVWQGTLYEQYFGPGTRLTVT.

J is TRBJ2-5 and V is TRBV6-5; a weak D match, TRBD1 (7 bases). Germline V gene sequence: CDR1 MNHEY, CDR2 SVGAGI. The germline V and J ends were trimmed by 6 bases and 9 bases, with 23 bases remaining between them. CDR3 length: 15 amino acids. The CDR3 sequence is CASSPRDSGLRAQYF. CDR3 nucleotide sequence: TGTGCCAGCAGCCCCCGGGACAGCGGACTAAGGGCCCAGTACTTC.

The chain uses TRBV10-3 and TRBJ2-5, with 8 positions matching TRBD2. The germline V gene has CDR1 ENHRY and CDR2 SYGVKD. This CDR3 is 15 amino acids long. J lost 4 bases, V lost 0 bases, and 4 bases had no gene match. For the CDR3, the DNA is TGTGCCATCAGTGAGTCGAATAGCGGGACAGAGACCCAGTACTTC. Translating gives CAISESNSGTETQYF.

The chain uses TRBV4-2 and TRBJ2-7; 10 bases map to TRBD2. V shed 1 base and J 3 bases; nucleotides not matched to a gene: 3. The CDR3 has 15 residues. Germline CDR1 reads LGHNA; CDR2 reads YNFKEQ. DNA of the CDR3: TGTGCCAGCAGCCAAGCTAGCGGGGGTTACTACGAGCAGTACTTC. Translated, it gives CASSQASGGYYEQYF.

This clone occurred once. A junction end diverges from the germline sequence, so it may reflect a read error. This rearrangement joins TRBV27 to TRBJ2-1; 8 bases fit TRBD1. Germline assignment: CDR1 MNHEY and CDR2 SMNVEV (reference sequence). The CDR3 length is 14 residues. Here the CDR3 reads CASSFQGAYNEQFF. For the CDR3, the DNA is TGTGCCAGCAGTTTTCAGGGGGCCTATAATGAGCAGTTCTTC.

The CDR3 DNA follows: TGTGCCAGCAGGGGACAGGGGGTCTACGAGCAGTACTTC. Protein: CASRGQGVYEQYF. The rearrangement joins TRBV6-5 to TRBJ2-7, with 11 bases matching TRBD1. V trimming: 6 bases; J trimming: 3 bases; junction bases outside the gene matches: 1. The CDR3 sequence is 13 residues long. CDR1 and CDR2 (germline): MNHEY, SVGAGI.

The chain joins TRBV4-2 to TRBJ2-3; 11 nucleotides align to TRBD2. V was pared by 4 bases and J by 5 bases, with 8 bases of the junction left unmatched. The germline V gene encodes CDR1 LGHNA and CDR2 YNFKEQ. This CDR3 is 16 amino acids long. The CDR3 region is CASSRNLAGGEDTQYF. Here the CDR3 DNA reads TGTGCCAGCAGCCGGAATCTAGCGGGAGGAGAAGATACGCAGTATTTT.

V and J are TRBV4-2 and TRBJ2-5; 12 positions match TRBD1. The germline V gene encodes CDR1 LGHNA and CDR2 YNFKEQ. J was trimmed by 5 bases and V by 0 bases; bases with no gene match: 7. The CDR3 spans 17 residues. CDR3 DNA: TGTGCCAGCAGCCAAGATTTCGGGACAGGGGGCGGGGAGACCCAGTACTTC. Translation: CASSQDFGTGGGETQYF.

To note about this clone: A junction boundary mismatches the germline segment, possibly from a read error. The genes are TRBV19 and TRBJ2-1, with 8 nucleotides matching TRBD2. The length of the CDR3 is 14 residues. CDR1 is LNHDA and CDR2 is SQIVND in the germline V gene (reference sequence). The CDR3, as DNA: TGTGTCAGTAAACGGGGGGGCCCTTACAATGAGCAGTTCTTC. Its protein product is CVSKRGGPYNEQFF.

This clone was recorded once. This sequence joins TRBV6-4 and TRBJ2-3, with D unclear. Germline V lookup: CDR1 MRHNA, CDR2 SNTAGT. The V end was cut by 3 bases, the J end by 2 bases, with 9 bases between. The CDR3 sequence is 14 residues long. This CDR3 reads CASSESESTDTQYF. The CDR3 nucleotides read TGTGCCAGCAGTGAGAGTGAGTCCACAGATACGCAGTATTTT.

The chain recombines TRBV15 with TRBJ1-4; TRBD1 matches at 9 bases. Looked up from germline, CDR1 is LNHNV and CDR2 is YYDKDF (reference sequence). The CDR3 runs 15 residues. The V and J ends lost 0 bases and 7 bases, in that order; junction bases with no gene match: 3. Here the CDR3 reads CATSREQGAGEKLFF. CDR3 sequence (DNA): TGTGCCACCAGCAGAGAACAGGGGGCAGGTGAAAAACTGTTTTTT.

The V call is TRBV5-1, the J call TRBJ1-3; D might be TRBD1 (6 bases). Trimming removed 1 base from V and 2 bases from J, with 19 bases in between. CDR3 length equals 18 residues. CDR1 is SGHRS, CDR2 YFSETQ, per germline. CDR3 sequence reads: CASSLNVGGPDTGNTIYF. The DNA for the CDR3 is TGCGCCAGCAGCTTGAATGTGGGGGGGCCGGATACTGGAAACACCATATATTTT.

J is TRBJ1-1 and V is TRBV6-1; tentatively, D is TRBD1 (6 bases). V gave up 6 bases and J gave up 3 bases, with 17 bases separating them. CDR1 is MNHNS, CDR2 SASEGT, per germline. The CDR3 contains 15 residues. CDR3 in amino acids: CASRWTDTLDTEAFF. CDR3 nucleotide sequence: TGTGCCAGCAGATGGACAGATACGTTGGACACTGAAGCTTTCTTT.

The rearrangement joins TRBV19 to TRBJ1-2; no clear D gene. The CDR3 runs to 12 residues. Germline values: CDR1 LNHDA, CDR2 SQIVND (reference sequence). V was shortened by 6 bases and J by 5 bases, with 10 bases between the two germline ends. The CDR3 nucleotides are TGTGCCAGTAGGGGCACGGATTATGGCTACACCTTC. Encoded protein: CASRGTDYGYTF.

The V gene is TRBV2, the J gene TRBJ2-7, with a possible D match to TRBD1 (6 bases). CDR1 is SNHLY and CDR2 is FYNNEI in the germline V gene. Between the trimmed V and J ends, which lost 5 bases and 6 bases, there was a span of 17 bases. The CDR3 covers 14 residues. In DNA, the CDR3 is TGTGCCAGCAGTTCCAGTACAGGGATCGGCGAGCAGTACTTC. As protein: CASSSSTGIGEQYF.

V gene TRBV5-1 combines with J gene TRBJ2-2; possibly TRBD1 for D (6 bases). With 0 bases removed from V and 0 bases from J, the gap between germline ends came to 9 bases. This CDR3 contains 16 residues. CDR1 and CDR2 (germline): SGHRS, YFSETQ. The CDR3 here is CASSLVQGTNTGELFF. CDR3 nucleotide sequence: TGCGCCAGCAGCTTGGTTCAGGGGACGAACACCGGGGAGCTGTTTTTT. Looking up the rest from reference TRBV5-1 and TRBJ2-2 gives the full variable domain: KAGVTQTPRYLIKTRGQQVTLSCSPISGHRSVSWYQQTPGQGLQFLFEYFSETQRNKGNFPGRFSGRQFSNSRSEMNVSTLELGDSALYLCASSLVQGTNTGELFFGEGSRLTVL.